This T cell receptor beta chain was obtained from a study of cytomegalovirus exposure and HLA in healthy donors (dated by TCRdb to 2016 to 2017). The study in broad terms: In an earlier analysis of under 750 of the donors, less than 350 Gb of sequence data and 90 million to 120 million unique TCR beta sequences from 180 million or so T cells were reported. Roughly 300 gigabases of sequencing data and tens of millions of unique TCR sequences were included in an early release covering over 600 HLA-typed donors. Of the 300 to 500 genotyped donors, 80% to 90% were placed in the genetic ancestry cluster associated with self-reported Caucasian donors. The study aimed to test whether signatures of past pathogen exposure could be identified by cataloging public T cell receptors. The study profiled the T cell repertoires of about 640 subjects by immunosequencing and related them to cytomegalovirus serostatus. Besides the first cohort of 550 to 750 subjects, a separate validation cohort made up of roughly 130 different subjects was used. To predict cytomegalovirus infection status, the study brought together high-throughput TCR immunosequencing, statistical association of individual TCRs with disease status, and machine learning. A later analysis re-examined previously published TCR beta repertoires from 600 to 700 donors and added high-resolution HLA genotyping to investigate patterns of TCR occurrence. In the later analysis, no new phenotypic data were used to find candidate immune exposures; instead, reliance was placed on TCR beta sequences and their occurrence across donors. An earlier analysis of approximately 580 of the donors used high-throughput TCR beta sequencing to judge whether each TCR beta V gene segment behaved as functional or pseudogenic. Donor age, sex, ethnicity and CMV serostatus were compiled together with the repertoire data. Genome-wide SNP genotypes for about 55% of the 666 donors were used in a later genetic analysis, which treated that subset as a discovery cohort. All discovery cohort repertoires had been generated on a single sequencing platform. Class I and class II HLA loci were covered by the typing at four-digit resolution. Typing coverage varied by locus: roughly 629-630 donors for A, B, C, DRB1 and DQB1; 522 for DQA1; more than 600 for DPA1; more than 450 for DPB1. A handful of DR-DQ haplotypes were handled as single units for association and clustering because linkage in the cohort was strong. On average, roughly 250,000 unique TCR beta nucleotide sequences were sequenced per donor among 398 genotyped donors of the cohort, with 15% to 20% of those sequences being non-productive.

Overall study outcomes, separate from this receptor: According to a later genetic analysis, donors in an Asian-associated ancestry cluster had fewer N-insertions in productive TCRs than the roughly 670-donor mean. In a later analysis, most CMV-associated TCR beta chains were found to appear HLA-restricted, with HLA associations seemingly driven largely by CMV exposure. Cytomegalovirus status was reported to be diagnosed by the classifier with high specificity and sensitivity in both the original and validation cohorts. Compared with equally common non-associated chains, HLA-associated TCR beta chains in a later analysis were more clonally expanded and had lower generation probabilities. Strong co-occurrence of HLA alleles, especially DR and DQ, made assigning TCR associations to individual alleles difficult. Correlated functional status among segregating V segments might be attributable to linkage disequilibrium, but an unknown experimental factor could not be ruled out. In a later analysis, TCR association rates were found to vary across HLA loci, with the most associated TCRs seen for DRB1 alleles and the fewest for HLA-C alleles. In an earlier analysis of 587 of the donors, most TCR beta V segments appeared in productive rearrangements about 87% or about 30% of the time, broadly matching IMGT annotations. A group of highly shared sequence variants was considered likely to be a technical artifact of the sequencing pipeline. The 87-base-pair reads could not distinguish some IMGT-functional V segments, including TRBV6-2 and TRBV6-3, so those segments were excluded. Some 15 rarely observed V segments, including chromosome 9 orphons, were excluded from the earlier analysis of some 590 of the donors because counts were too low. A later analysis reported that several top co-occurrence clusters appeared linked to parvovirus B19, influenza, CMV and Epstein-Barr virus. Sequencing depth was assumed to be roughly uniform across donors in the presence/absence analyses, though that assumption may not hold. An association between a missense DCLRE1C variant and V-gene and J-gene trimming of TCR beta chains was found in a later genetic analysis and replicated in an independent cohort. In a later analysis, some 18,000 TCR beta sequences were associated with specific HLA alleles at a false discovery rate of 0.05. A further reported finding was that TCR beta sequences accurately predicted the HLA-A and HLA-B alleles for most subjects in the first cohort. Across donors, most TCR sequences were observed very rarely, whereas some public TCRs were present in many individuals. In this cohort, only TCR beta chains were sequenced, and detectable features were limited by the absence of alpha or paired-chain data. In vitro tests confirmed that a few of the cytomegalovirus-associated TCR beta chains recognize cytomegalovirus antigens. Because some donors lacked HLA typing at each locus, the association tests relied only on the typed subset. The only immune exposure information available for the cohort was CMV serostatus. The authors suggested that the approach could potentially be extended to other disease states and immunological phenotypes. The study listed 150 to 200 TCR beta chains as associated with cytomegalovirus.

The library came from the immunoSEQ multiplex PCR assay. For the multiplex PCR, a mixture combining 60 forward primers for TCR Vbeta segments and 13 reverse primers for TCR Jbeta segments was used. Amplification of the CDR3 region of rearranged TCR beta genes was performed with a multiplex PCR assay on genomic DNA. The amplified TCR beta libraries were sequenced on the Illumina HiSeq System as 87-base-pair reads. In the original analysis: A later analysis counted tens of millions of unique TCR beta chains across the 666 repertoires, and approximately 11 million of these chains were shared by at least two donors. Raw reads were error-corrected and collapsed into unique sequences with a nearest-neighbor algorithm that merged closely related sequences to remove PCR and sequencing errors. CDR3 sequences were aligned to IMGT reference sequences to assign V, D and J gene segments. For a sequence to be retained, a match of at least six nucleotides to both a V gene segment and a J gene segment was required. A rearrangement was called productive if the CDR3 had no stop codons and remained in frame with V and J, and every other rearrangement was called non-productive. Following IMGT convention, CDR3 was defined as the stretch from the second conserved V-encoded cysteine to the conserved J-encoded phenylalanine. The earlier analysis of more than 450 of the donors excluded sequences that lacked an unambiguous match to a single V gene segment. In an earlier analysis of 587 of the donors, V segments were called functional above 56.7% productive rearrangements and were called segregating when the between-donor standard deviation exceeded 5%. A statistical classification framework was built to diagnose cytomegalovirus status from the catalog of TCR beta chain sequences. In a later analysis, V and J genes were assigned by comparing TCR nucleotide sequences against IMGT/GENE-DB human TR gene sequences. In a later analysis, CDR3 sequences and most-parsimonious VDJ recombination scenarios were assigned using the TCRdist pipeline. In a later analysis, every TCR beta chain was defined by the combination of its CDR3 amino acid sequence and its V-gene family, and reads without a unique V-gene family were dropped. As a way to deal with suspected cross-contamination and a sequencing artifact, a later analysis dropped approximately 570 nucleotide sequences that were highly shared and had low generation probability. For each public chain, a later analysis derived a clonal expansion index from normalized ranks of inferred template counts within each repertoire. In a later analysis, generation probabilities were computed using a VDJ recombination model fitted to out-of-frame rearrangements, and the results were checked against IGoR. A later analysis scored TCR-TCR, TCR-HLA and TCR-CMV co-occurrence with hypergeometric tests, applying a repertoire-size bias correction to TCR pairs. In a later analysis, false discovery rates were estimated by permuting HLA or CMV assignments 20 times. In a later analysis, co-occurring TCRs were grouped using DBSCAN, with TCRdist sequence similarity added in when clustering inside HLA-allele-positive subsets. Repertoires with fewer than 30,000 or more than 120,000 public chains were left out of co-occurrence clustering, as were about 5 repertoires with anomalous nucleotide sharing. The source is immuneACCESS, and TCRdb retained only in-frame sequences with V and J called. Part of the clones is not carried over; for the studies checked, unresolved V genes explain less than half of this, and the remainder is unexplained. For V, J and clone size, that table is used; D and trimming come from the DNA. The sample table lists some 150,000 clones, approximately 80% of them with a count of one. The ten largest clones add up to almost 4% of the sample.

The cohort comprised around 690 healthy bone marrow donors. At the time of sampling, all cohort members were nominally healthy, though unrecorded immune exposures were likely present. The donor tested CMV seronegative and was one of the 352 seronegative cohort members. A peripheral blood sample was collected from each donor, and TCR beta sequencing was performed on peripheral blood mononuclear cells. The Qiagen DNeasy Blood Extraction Kit was used to extract genomic DNA from the blood cell samples. From cysteine to phenylalanine, the CDR3 is 11 amino acids long. Only the CDR3 part of the read is kept: 33 bases, read in frame from the first base. V trim: 8 bases; J trim: 7 bases; unmatched bases: 3. Looking up the germline V gene yields CDR1 MNHNS and CDR2 SASEGT. This clone was seen only a few times. Its antigen is still unknown. Base qualities were left out, and no much larger clone turns up one base away.

This sequence originates from a man aged 18 to 29 in good health and CMV-seronegative. The chain employs TRBV6-1 and TRBJ2-3; 7 bases in the junction line up with TRBD2. The specimen sequenced was PBMCs. The DNA reads TGTGCCAGCGGACTAGGAAATACGCAGTATTTT. This encodes CASGLGNTQYF.